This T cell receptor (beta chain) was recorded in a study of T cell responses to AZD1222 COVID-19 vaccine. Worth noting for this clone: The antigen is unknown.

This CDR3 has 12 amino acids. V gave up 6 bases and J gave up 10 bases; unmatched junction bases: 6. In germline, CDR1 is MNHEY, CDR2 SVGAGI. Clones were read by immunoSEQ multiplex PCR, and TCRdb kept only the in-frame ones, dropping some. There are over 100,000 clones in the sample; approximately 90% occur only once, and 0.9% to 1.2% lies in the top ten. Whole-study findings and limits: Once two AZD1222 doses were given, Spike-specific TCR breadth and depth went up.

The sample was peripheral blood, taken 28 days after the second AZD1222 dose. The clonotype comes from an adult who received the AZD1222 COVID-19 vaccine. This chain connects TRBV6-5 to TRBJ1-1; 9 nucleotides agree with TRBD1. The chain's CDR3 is CASRRTGGVAFF. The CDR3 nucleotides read TGTGCCAGCAGGCGAACAGGGGGCGTAGCTTTCTTT.